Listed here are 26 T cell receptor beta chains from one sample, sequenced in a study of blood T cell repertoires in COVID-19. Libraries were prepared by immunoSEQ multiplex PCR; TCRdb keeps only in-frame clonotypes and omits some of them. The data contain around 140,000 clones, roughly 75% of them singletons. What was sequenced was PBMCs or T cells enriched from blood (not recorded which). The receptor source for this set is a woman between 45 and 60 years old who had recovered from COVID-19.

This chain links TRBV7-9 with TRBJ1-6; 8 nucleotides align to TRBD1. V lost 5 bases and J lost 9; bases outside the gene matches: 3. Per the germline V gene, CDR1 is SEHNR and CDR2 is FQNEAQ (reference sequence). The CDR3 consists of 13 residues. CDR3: CASSRDRPSPLHF. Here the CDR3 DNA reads TGTGCCAGCAGCCGGGACAGGCCTTCACCCCTCCACTTT.

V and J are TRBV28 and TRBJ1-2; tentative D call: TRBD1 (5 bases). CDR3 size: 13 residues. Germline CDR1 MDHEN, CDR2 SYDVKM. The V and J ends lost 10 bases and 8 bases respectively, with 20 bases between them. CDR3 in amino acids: CATSSGTPRGYTF. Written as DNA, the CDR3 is TGTGCCACCTCCTCCGGGACTCCCCGCGGCTACACCTTC.

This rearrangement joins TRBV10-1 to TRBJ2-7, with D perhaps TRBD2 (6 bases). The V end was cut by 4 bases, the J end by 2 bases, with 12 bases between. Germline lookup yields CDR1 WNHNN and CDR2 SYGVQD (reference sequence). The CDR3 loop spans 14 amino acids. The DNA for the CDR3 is TGCGCCAGCAGTGCCGGGGGATCTCCCTACGAGCAGTACGTC. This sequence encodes CASSAGGSPYEQYV.

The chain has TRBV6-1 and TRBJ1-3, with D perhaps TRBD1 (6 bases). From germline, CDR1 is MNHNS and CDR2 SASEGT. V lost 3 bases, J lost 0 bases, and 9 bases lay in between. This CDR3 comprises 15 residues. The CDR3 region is CASSDRGNSGNTIYF. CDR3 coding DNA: TGTGCCAGCAGTGACAGGGGAAACTCTGGAAACACCATATATTTT.

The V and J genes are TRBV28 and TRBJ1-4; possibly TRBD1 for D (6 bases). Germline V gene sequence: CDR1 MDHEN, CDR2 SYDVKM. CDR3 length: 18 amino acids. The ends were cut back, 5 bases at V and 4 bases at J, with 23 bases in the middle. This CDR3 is CASSPRPGHLLYNEKLFF. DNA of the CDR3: TGTGCCAGCAGTCCGCGGCCGGGACACCTATTATATAATGAAAAACTGTTTTTT. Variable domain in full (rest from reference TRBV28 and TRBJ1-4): DVKVTQSSRYLVKRTGEKVFLECVQDMDHENMFWYRQDPGLGLRLIYFSYDVKMKEKGDIPEGYSVSREKKERFSLILESASTNQTSMYLCASSPRPGHLLYNEKLFFGSGTQLSVL.

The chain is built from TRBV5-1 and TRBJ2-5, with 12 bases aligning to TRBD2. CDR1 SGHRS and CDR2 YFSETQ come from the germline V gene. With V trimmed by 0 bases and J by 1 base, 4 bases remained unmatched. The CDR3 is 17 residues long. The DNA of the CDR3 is TGCGCCAGCAGCTTGGGCCTAGCGGGGGGGACCCAAGAGACCCAGTACTTC. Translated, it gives CASSLGLAGGTQETQYF.

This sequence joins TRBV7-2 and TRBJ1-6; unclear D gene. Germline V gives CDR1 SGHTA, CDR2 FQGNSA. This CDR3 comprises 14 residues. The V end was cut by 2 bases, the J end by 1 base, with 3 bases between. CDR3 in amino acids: CASSLLSYNSPLHF. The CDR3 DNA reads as TGTGCCAGCAGCTTACTTTCCTATAATTCACCCCTCCACTTT.

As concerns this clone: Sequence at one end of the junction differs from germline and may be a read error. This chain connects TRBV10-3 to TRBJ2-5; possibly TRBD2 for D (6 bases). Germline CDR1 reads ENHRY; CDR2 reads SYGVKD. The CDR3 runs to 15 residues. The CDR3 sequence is CAISKSLIGGETQYF. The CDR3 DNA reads TGTGCCATCAGTAAGTCGCTTATCGGGGGAGAGACCCAGTACTTC.

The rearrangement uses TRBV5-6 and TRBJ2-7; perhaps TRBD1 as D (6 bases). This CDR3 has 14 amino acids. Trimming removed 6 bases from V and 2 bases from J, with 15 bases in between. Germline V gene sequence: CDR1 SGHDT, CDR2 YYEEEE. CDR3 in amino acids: CASIKVGAPYEQYF. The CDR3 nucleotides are TGTGCCAGCATCAAGGTGGGGGCCCCCTACGAGCAGTACTTC.

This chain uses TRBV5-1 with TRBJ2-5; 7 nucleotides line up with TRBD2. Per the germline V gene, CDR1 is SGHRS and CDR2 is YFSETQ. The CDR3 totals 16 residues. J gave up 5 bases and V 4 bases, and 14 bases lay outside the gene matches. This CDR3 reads CASSMPRGGVGETQYF. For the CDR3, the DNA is TGCGCCAGCAGCATGCCCCGGGGAGGGGTTGGCGAGACCCAGTACTTC. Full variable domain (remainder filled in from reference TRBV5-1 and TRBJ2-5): KAGVTQTPRYLIKTRGQQVTLSCSPISGHRSVSWYQQTPGQGLQFLFEYFSETQRNKGNFPGRFSGRQFSNSRSEMNVSTLELGDSALYLCASSMPRGGVGETQYFGPGTRLLVL.

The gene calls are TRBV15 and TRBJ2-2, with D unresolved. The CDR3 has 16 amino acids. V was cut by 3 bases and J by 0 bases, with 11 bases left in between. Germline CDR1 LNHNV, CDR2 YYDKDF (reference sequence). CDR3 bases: TGTGCCACCAGCAGTCGAGCACCCCCGAACACCGGGGAGCTGTTTTTT. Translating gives CATSSRAPPNTGELFF.

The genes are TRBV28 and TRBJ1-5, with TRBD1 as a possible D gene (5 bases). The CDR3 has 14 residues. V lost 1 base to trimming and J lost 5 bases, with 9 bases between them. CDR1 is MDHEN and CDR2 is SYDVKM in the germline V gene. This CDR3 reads CASSLYVGHQPQHF. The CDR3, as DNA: TGTGCCAGCAGTTTATATGTGGGGCATCAGCCCCAGCATTTT.

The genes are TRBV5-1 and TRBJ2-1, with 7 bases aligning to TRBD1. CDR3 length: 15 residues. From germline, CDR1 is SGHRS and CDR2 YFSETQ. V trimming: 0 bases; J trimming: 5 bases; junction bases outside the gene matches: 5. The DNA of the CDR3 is TGCGCCAGCAGCTTGGGAGGGGGCGATAACAATGAGCAGTTCTTC. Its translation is CASSLGGGDNNEQFF.

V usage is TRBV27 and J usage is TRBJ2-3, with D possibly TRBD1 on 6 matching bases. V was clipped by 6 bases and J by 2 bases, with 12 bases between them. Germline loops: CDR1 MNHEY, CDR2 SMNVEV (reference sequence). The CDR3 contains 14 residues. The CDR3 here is CASSRGPTTDTQYF. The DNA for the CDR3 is TGTGCCAGCAGCAGGGGACCGACCACAGATACGCAGTATTTT.

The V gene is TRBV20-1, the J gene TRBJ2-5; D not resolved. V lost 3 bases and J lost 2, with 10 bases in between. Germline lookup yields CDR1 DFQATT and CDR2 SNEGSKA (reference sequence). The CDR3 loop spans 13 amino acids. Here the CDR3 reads CSASSGFQETQYF. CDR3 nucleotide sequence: TGCAGTGCTAGTTCAGGATTTCAAGAGACCCAGTACTTC.

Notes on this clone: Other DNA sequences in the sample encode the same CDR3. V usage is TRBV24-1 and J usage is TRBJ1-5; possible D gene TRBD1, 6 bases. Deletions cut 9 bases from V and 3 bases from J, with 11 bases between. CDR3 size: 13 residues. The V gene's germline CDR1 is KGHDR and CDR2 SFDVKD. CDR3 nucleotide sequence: TGTGCCACCTCAGGACAGCCCAATCAGCCCCAGCATTTT. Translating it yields CATSGQPNQPQHF.

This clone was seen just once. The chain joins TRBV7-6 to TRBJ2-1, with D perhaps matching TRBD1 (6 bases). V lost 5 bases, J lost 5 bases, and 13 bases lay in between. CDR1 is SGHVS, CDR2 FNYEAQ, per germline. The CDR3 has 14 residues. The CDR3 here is CASSGYRENNEQFF. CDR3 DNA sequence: TGTGCCAGCAGCGGATACAGGGAGAACAATGAGCAGTTCTTC.

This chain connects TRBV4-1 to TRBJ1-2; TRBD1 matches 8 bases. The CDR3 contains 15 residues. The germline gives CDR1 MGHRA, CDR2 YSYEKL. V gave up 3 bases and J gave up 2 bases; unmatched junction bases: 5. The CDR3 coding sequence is TGCGCCAGCAGCCAGGGCTGGACAGGGAACTATGGCTACACCTTC. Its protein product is CASSQGWTGNYGYTF.

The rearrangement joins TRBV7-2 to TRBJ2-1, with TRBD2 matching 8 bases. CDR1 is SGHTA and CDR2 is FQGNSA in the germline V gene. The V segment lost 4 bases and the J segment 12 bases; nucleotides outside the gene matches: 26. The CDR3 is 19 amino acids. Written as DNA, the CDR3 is TGTGCCAGCAGCTCCGGATTTTCCGGGGGGGCCCTCGCTCCATTGGTGCAGTTCTTC. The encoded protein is CASSSGFSGGALAPLVQFF.

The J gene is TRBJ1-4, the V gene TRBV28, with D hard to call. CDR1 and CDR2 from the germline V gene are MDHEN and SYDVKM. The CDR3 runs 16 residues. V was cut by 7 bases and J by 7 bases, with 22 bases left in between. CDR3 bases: TGTGCCAGCACCCAGAGGGCGATAGGGAGTACTGAAAAACTGTTTTTT. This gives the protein CASTQRAIGSTEKLFF.

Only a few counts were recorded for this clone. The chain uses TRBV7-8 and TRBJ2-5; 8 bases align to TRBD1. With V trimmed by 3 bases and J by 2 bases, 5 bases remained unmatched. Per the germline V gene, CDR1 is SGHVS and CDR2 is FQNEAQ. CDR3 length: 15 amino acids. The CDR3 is CASSLHRGWQETQYF. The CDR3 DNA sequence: TGTGCCAGCAGCTTGCACAGGGGGTGGCAAGAGACCCAGTACTTC.

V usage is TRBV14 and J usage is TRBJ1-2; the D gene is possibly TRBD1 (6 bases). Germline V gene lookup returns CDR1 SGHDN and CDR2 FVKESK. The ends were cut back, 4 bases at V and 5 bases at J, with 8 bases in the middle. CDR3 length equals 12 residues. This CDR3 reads CASSRQGYGYTF. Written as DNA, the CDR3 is TGTGCCAGCAGCCGGCAGGGGTATGGCTACACCTTC.

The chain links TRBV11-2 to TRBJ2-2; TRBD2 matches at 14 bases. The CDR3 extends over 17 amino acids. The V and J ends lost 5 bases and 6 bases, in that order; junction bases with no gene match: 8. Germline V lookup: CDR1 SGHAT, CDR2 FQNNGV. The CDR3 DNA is TGTGCCAGCAGCGGCGGGACTAGCGGGGGCCTGCCCGGGGAGCTGTTTTTT. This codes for CASSGGTSGGLPGELFF.

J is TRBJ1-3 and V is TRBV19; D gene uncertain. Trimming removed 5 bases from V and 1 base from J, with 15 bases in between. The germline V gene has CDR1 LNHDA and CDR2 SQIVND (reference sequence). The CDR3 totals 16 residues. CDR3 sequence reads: CASSPRAGLSGNTIYF. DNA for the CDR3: TGTGCCAGTAGTCCACGGGCAGGACTATCTGGAAACACCATATATTTT.

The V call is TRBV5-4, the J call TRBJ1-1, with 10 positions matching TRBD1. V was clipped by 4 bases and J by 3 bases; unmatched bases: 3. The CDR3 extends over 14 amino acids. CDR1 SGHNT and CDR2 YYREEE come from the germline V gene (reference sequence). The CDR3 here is CASSRGQGDTEAFF. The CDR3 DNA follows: TGTGCCAGCAGCCGTGGACAGGGGGACACTGAAGCTTTCTTT.

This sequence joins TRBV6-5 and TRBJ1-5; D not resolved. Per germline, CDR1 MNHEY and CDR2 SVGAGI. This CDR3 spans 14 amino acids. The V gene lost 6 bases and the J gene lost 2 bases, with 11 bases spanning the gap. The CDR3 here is CASRVETGNQPQHF. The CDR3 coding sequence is TGTGCCAGCAGGGTCGAAACAGGCAATCAGCCCCAGCATTTT.